This T cell receptor beta chain emerged from a study of cytomegalovirus exposure and HLA in healthy donors. Study at large: Assignment to the Caucasian-associated ancestry cluster applied to approximately 79% of the approximately 420 genotyped donors.

Each donor was healthy, and each was a bone marrow donor. Primers for the PCR totalled 60 Vbeta and 13 Jbeta. The assay was immunoSEQ multiplex PCR, and TCRdb's table has in-frame clones only and misses some. The table records about 240,000 clones, 81% of them present only once. This CDR3 is 14 amino acids long. Germline CDR1 reads SGHTA; CDR2 reads FQGTGA. Trimming removed 2 bases at V and 4 bases at J, with 10 bases between. This receptor was obtained from a woman aged 55 to 70 in good health and CMV-seropositive. The genes are TRBV7-3 and TRBJ2-3; D not certain. Material: PBMCs. CDR3 amino acids: CASSLSGKADTQYF. In nucleotides, the CDR3 is TGTGCCAGCAGCTTATCAGGCAAAGCAGATACGCAGTATTTT.